The 27 T cell receptor beta chains given below trace back to one sample, sequenced in a study of cytomegalovirus exposure and HLA in healthy donors. PCR involved 60 Vbeta and 13 Jbeta primers. Produced via immunoSEQ multiplex PCR; TCRdb's table is partial and in-frame only. Altogether around 190,000 clones are present, around nine tenths being singletons, with the ten largest covering approximately 0.31%. The sequenced sample consisted of PBMCs. Receptors originate from a woman aged 25 to 45 in good health and CMV-seronegative.

The CDR3 DNA sequence: TGTGCCAGCCTAGGACTAGCGGGAGGGGGTGAGCAGTTCTTC. Translating it yields CASLGLAGGGEQFF. V and J are TRBV2 and TRBJ2-1; the match to TRBD2 covers 15 bases. The J segment lost 9 bases and the V segment lost 8 bases, leaving 5 bases of the junction unmatched. There are 14 residues in the CDR3. Germline loops: CDR1 SNHLY, CDR2 FYNNEI.

The table lists this clone with a count of one. V and J are TRBV18 and TRBJ2-5, with 9 nucleotides matching TRBD1. Germline CDR1 and CDR2: KGHSH and LQKENI. This CDR3 region has 15 residues. V shed 2 bases, J shed 2 bases, and the junction held 3 bases outside the gene matches. The CDR3 spells CASSPRGTGQETQYF. In DNA form, the CDR3 reads TGTGCCAGCTCACCAAGGGGGACAGGGCAAGAGACCCAGTACTTC.

The chain combines TRBV12-1 with TRBJ1-4. TRBV12-1 is given as a pseudogene. This CDR3 has 18 residues. This CDR3 reads CASSPGTSGSLTNEKLFF. In DNA, the CDR3 is TGTGCCAGCAGCCCCGGGACTTCAGGCAGCTTGACTAATGAAAAACTGTTTTTT.

CDR3 protein: CASSLAPTATYEQYF. DNA of the CDR3: TGTGCCAGCAGCTTGGCCCCGACAGCGACCTACGAGCAGTACTTC. The chain is built from TRBV5-5 and TRBJ2-7; tentatively, D is TRBD1 (5 bases). The CDR3 is made up of 15 amino acids. Germline V gene data show CDR1 as SGHKS and CDR2 as YYEKEE (reference sequence). Between the trimmed V and J ends, which lost 0 bases and 2 bases, there was a span of 12 bases.

V and J are TRBV23-1 and TRBJ2-1; 8 bases are a match to TRBD2. TRBV23-1 is an open reading frame, and its role is uncertain. Trimming removed 8 bases from V and 2 bases from J; junction bases left unmatched: 17. The CDR3 is 18 amino acids. CDR3 region: CASGSPGGGIIAYNEQFF. The CDR3 bases are TGCGCCAGCGGCTCCCCGGGGGGGGGCATTATCGCCTACAATGAGCAGTTCTTC.

This CDR3 is CASSVVGGNSYEQYF. CDR3 bases: TGTGCCAGCAGCGTAGTCGGCGGCAACTCCTACGAGCAGTACTTC. V usage is TRBV11-2 and J usage is TRBJ2-7; D call uncertain. There are 15 residues in the CDR3. The germline V gene encodes CDR1 SGHAT and CDR2 FQNNGV. V lost 5 bases and J 0 bases, leaving 14 bases between the germline ends.

The chain carries TRBV5-1 and TRBJ1-2; D gene ambiguous. Germline V gene sequence: CDR1 SGHRS, CDR2 YFSETQ. Trimming shortened V by 4 bases and J by 9 bases, and 25 bases separated the two germline ends. The CDR3 loop spans 16 amino acids. CDR3 protein: CASSTGIPGSYSSYTF. CDR3 in DNA: TGCGCCAGCAGCACCGGTATTCCGGGGTCCTATTCTAGCTACACCTTC.

The chain couples TRBV11-3 to TRBJ2-1; TRBD1 matches 10 bases. CDR3 length equals 15 residues. CDR1 is SGHNT, CDR2 YENEEA, per germline. Germline trimming cut 0 bases from V and 9 bases from J; bases unmatched to any gene: 5. CDR3 loop: CASSLDGTGAGEQFF. As DNA, the CDR3 is TGTGCCAGCAGCTTAGACGGGACAGGGGCTGGTGAGCAGTTCTTC.

The chain employs TRBV5-1 and TRBJ2-5; tentatively, D is TRBD2 (5 bases). CDR1 is SGHRS, CDR2 YFSETQ, per germline. There are 12 residues in the CDR3. Trimming removed 6 bases at V and 0 bases at J, with 6 bases between. CDR3 loop: CASKRNQETQYF. CDR3 DNA: TGCGCCAGCAAGCGGAACCAAGAGACCCAGTACTTC.

This clone came up once. The DNA for the CDR3 is TGCGCCAGCAGCTTGAGGGGGAACTCTGGAAACACCATATATTTT. This gives the protein CASSLRGNSGNTIYF. V gene TRBV5-1 combines with J gene TRBJ1-3; TRBD1 might be the D (6 bases). The germline CDR1 and CDR2 sequences are SGHRS and YFSETQ. There are 15 residues in the CDR3. The V gene lost 1 base and the J gene lost 0 bases, with 8 bases spanning the gap.

The chain uses TRBV5-1 and TRBJ2-1, with 9 bases that match TRBD2. CDR1 and CDR2 from the germline V gene are SGHRS and YFSETQ. V lost 3 bases, J lost 3 bases, and 7 bases stayed unmatched. The CDR3 consists of 16 residues. The chain's CDR3 is CASSSIPSGDYNEQFF. The DNA of the CDR3 is TGCGCCAGCAGCTCGATTCCTAGCGGGGACTACAATGAGCAGTTCTTC.

The CDR3 DNA follows: TGTGCCTGGAGTAAAGCGGGGGGAATCCACGAGCAGTACTTC. It codes for CAWSKAGGIHEQYF. V gene TRBV30 combines with J gene TRBJ2-7; TRBD2 matches 9 bases. Trimming cost V 2 bases and J 5 bases; bases outside gene matches: 7. The CDR3 is 14 residues long. Germline CDR1 reads GTSNPN; CDR2 reads SVGIG (reference sequence). Together with reference TRBV30 and TRBJ2-7, the CDR3 gives the full variable domain: SQTIHQWPATLVQPVGSPLSLECTVEGTSNPNLYWYRQAAGRGLQLLFYSVGIGQISSEVPQNLSASRPQDRQFILSSKKLLLSDSGFYLCAWSKAGGIHEQYFGPGTRLTVT.

This sequence joins TRBV11-2 and TRBJ2-4, with D perhaps TRBD2 (6 bases). The CDR3 runs to 14 residues. Germline V lookup: CDR1 SGHAT, CDR2 FQNNGV. Trimming removed 2 bases at V and 7 bases at J, with 12 bases between. Here the CDR3 DNA reads TGTGCCAGCAGCTTACTGTCGGGAGAGAACATTCAGTACTTC. Protein: CASSLLSGENIQYF. Using reference TRBV11-2 and TRBJ2-4 for the parts outside the CDR3, the full variable domain is EAGVAQSPRYKIIEKRQSVAFWCNPISGHATLYWYQQILGQGPKLLIQFQNNGVVDDSQLPKDRFSAERLKGVDSTLKIQPAKLEDSAVYLCASSLLSGENIQYFGAGTRLSVL.

This clone has a single count. This rearrangement joins TRBV28 to TRBJ1-1; TRBD1 matches at 8 bases. V lost 6 bases to trimming and J lost 4 bases; unmatched junction nucleotides: 7. The germline V gene has CDR1 MDHEN and CDR2 SYDVKM. The CDR3 has 14 amino acids. The CDR3, as DNA: TGTGCCAGCAGCATTCATGGACAGGGCACTGAAGCTTTCTTT. It encodes CASSIHGQGTEAFF.

The J gene is TRBJ2-1, the V gene TRBV27; 7 bases match TRBD1. This CDR3 comprises 16 residues. J lost 0 bases, V lost 2 bases, and 4 bases had no gene match. Per germline, CDR1 MNHEY and CDR2 SMNVEV (reference sequence). This CDR3 reads CASSLVGDSSYNEQFF. The CDR3 DNA follows: TGTGCCAGCAGTTTAGTCGGGGACAGCTCCTACAATGAGCAGTTCTTC.

The rearrangement uses TRBV27 and TRBJ1-1; no clear D gene. This CDR3 comprises 15 residues. Germline V lookup: CDR1 MNHEY, CDR2 SMNVEV (reference sequence). Trimming took 5 bases from V and 4 from J, leaving 17 bases between them. CDR3 loop: CASSPKTEGGTEAFF. CDR3 DNA: TGTGCCAGCAGTCCTAAGACCGAGGGTGGCACTGAAGCTTTCTTT.

Written as DNA, the CDR3 is TGTGCCAGCAGCCGAGGGGGTAGCACTGAAGCTTTCTTT. Translating it yields CASSRGGSTEAFF. V usage is TRBV11-3 and J usage is TRBJ1-1, with D perhaps TRBD1 (6 bases). V was pared by 5 bases and J by 4 bases, with 11 bases between. This CDR3 has 13 amino acids. CDR1 and CDR2 from the germline V gene are SGHNT and YENEEA.

This chain links TRBV5-1 with TRBJ2-5, with D perhaps matching TRBD2 (5 bases). The V gene's germline CDR1 is SGHRS and CDR2 YFSETQ. There are 13 residues in the CDR3. V gave up 4 bases and J gave up 4 bases, with 11 bases separating them. CDR3 bases: TGCGCCAGCAGCAGAGGGAGTTCAGAGACCCAGTACTTC. Translating gives CASSRGSSETQYF.

The V call is TRBV5-1, the J call TRBJ2-3, with unresolved D. V was shortened by 0 bases and J by 3 bases, with 8 bases between the two germline ends. The germline gives CDR1 SGHRS, CDR2 YFSETQ. CDR3 length: 14 residues. CDR3 sequence: CASSLDPRTDTQYF. The CDR3 DNA reads as TGCGCCAGCAGCTTGGATCCCCGGACAGATACGCAGTATTTT.

Note on this clone: One junction end does not reproduce the germline sequence, and a read error may be involved. The rearrangement joins TRBV11-2 to TRBJ1-1; 7 nucleotides match TRBD1. The CDR3 is 14 residues long. CDR1 is SGHAT, CDR2 FQNNGV, per germline. CDR3 DNA sequence: TGTGCCAGCAGCGTAGACAGGGCTGGGACTGAAGCTTTCTTT. It encodes CASSVDRAGTEAFF. The full variable domain, in which reference TRBV11-2 and TRBJ1-1 provide the parts outside the CDR3, is EAGVAQSPRYKIIEKRQSVAFWCNPISGHATLYWYQQILGQGPKLLIQFQNNGVVDDSQLPKDRFSAERLKGVDSTLKIQPAKLEDSAVYLCASSVDRAGTEAFFGQGTRLTVV.

This clone came up once. This chain joins TRBV7-6 and TRBJ2-5, with 11 positions matching TRBD2. This CDR3 contains 16 residues. The V segment lost 3 bases and the J segment 0 bases; nucleotides outside the gene matches: 3. The germline V gene has CDR1 SGHVS and CDR2 FNYEAQ. CDR3 sequence reads: CASSLVLAGDQETQYF. CDR3 nucleotide sequence: TGTGCCAGCAGCTTGGTACTAGCGGGAGACCAAGAGACCCAGTACTTC. Full variable domain (remainder filled in from reference TRBV7-6 and TRBJ2-5): GAGVSQSPRYKVTKRGQDVALRCDPISGHVSLYWYRQALGQGPEFLTYFNYEAQQDKSGLPNDRFSAERPEGSISTLTIQRTEQRDSAMYRCASSLVLAGDQETQYFGPGTRLLVL.

The chain joins TRBV27 to TRBJ2-1; possible D gene TRBD2, 6 bases. The CDR3 is 14 amino acids. The V and J ends lost 4 bases and 7 bases respectively, with 14 bases between them. Germline CDR1 reads MNHEY; CDR2 reads SMNVEV (reference sequence). The DNA of the CDR3 is TGTGCCAGCAGTTCGGAGGGCCTGGGGAATGAGCAGTTCTTC. Encoded protein: CASSSEGLGNEQFF.

V and J are TRBV13 and TRBJ2-7; 8 bases are shared with TRBD2. The CDR3 consists of 18 residues. The V gene's germline CDR1 is PRHDT and CDR2 FYEKMQ (reference sequence). Losses at the gene ends were 6 bases for V and 0 bases for J; bases not matched to a gene: 16. The CDR3 reads CASRPGFSGSDPSYEQYF. In DNA, the CDR3 is TGTGCCAGCAGGCCCGGATTCAGCGGGAGTGACCCCTCCTACGAGCAGTACTTC.

This clone was recorded once. This chain connects TRBV4-1 to TRBJ2-7; 9 bases fit TRBD1. Germline values: CDR1 MGHRA, CDR2 YSYEKL. Trimming removed 3 bases from V and 4 bases from J; junction bases left unmatched: 16. The CDR3 is made up of 18 amino acids. The CDR3 loop reads CASSHQTRRDRDKYEQYF. In DNA, the CDR3 is TGCGCCAGCAGCCACCAAACCCGAAGGGACAGGGATAAATACGAGCAGTACTTC.

The chain joins TRBV11-2 to TRBJ2-7; no definite D call. This CDR3 region has 15 residues. Deletions cut 2 bases from V and 1 base from J, with 12 bases between. The germline CDR1 and CDR2 sequences are SGHAT and FQNNGV. The CDR3 is CASSLSLAVSYEQYF. The CDR3 DNA is TGTGCCAGCAGCTTATCCCTGGCCGTGTCCTACGAGCAGTACTTC.

The V and J genes are TRBV7-9 and TRBJ2-7; D perhaps matches TRBD1 (6 bases). CDR1 is SEHNR and CDR2 is FQNEAQ in the germline V gene (reference sequence). This CDR3 has 15 residues. V gave up 4 bases and J gave up 2 bases, with 15 bases separating them. The CDR3 loop reads CASSSRGSLTYEQYF. CDR3 bases: TGTGCCAGCAGCTCCAGGGGCAGCTTGACCTACGAGCAGTACTTC. The full variable domain, rest sourced from reference TRBV7-9 and TRBJ2-7, is DTGVSQNPRHKITKRGQNVTFRCDPISEHNRLYWYRQTLGQGPEFLTYFQNEAQLEKSRLLSDRFSAERPKGSFSTLEIQRTEQGDSAMYLCASSSRGSLTYEQYFGPGTRLTVT.

V gene TRBV7-9 combines with J gene TRBJ2-7, with D possibly being TRBD1 (5 bases). This CDR3 spans 12 amino acids. CDR1 and CDR2 (germline): SEHNR, FQNEAQ (reference sequence). V was cut by 0 bases and J by 7 bases, with 7 bases left in between. CDR3 amino acids: CASSLARQEQYF. CDR3 bases: TGTGCCAGCAGCTTAGCGCGACAGGAGCAGTACTTC.